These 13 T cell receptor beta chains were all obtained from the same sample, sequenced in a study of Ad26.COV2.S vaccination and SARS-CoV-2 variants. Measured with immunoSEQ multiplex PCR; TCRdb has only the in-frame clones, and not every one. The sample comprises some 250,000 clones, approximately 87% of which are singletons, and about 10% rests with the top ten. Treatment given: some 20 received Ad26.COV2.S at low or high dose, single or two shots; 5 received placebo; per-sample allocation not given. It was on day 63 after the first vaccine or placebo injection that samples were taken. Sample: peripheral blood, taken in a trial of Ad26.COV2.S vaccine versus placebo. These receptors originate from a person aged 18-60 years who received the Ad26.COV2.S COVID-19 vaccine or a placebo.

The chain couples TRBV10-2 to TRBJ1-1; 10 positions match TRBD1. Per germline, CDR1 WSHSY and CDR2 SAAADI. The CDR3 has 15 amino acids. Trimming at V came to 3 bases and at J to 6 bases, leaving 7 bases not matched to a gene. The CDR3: CASSDQGQGRAEAFF. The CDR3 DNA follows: TGCGCCAGCAGTGATCAGGGACAGGGGAGAGCTGAAGCTTTCTTT.

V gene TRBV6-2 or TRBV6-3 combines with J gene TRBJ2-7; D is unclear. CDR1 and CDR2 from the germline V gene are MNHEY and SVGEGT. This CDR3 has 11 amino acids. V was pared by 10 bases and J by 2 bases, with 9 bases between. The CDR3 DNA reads TGTGCCACCACTTACACCTACGAGCAGTACTTC. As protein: CATTYTYEQYF.

The CDR3 protein is CASSPERSSGRAYDTQYF. The CDR3 DNA reads as TGCGCCAGCAGCCCCGAGAGAAGTAGCGGGAGGGCCTATGATACGCAGTATTTT. The rearrangement uses TRBV4-3 and TRBJ2-3, with 11 bases aligning to TRBD2. With V trimmed by 4 bases and J by 6 bases, 15 bases remained unmatched. This CDR3 spans 18 amino acids. Germline values: CDR1 LGHNA, CDR2 YSLEER.

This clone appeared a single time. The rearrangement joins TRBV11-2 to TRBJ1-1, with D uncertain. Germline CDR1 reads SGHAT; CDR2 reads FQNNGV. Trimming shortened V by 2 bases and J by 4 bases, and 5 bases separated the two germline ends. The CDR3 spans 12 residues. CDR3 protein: CASSLTGTEAFF. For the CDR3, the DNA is TGTGCCAGCAGCTTAACGGGCACTGAAGCTTTCTTT.

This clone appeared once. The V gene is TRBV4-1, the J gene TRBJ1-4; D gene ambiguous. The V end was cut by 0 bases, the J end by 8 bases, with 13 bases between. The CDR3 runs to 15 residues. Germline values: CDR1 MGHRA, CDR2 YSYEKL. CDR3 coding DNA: TGCGCCAGCAGCCAAGATCAGAGGGCTGGCGAAAAACTGTTTTTT. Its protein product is CASSQDQRAGEKLFF.

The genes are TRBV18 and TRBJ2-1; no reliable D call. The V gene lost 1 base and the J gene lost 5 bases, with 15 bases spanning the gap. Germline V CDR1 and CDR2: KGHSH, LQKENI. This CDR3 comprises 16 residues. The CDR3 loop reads CASSPQALIHNNEQFF. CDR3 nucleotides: TGTGCCAGCTCACCACAGGCTTTAATACACAACAATGAGCAGTTCTTC.

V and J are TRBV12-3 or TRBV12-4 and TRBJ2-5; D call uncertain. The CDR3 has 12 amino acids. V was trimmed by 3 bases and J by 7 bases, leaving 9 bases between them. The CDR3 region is CASSLSERTQYF. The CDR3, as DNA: TGTGCCAGCAGTTTGTCGGAGAGGACCCAGTACTTC.

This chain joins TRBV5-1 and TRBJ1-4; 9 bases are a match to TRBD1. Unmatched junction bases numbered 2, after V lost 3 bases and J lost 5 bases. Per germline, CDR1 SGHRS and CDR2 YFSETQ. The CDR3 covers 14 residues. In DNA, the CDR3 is TGCGCCAGCAGCTCAGGACAGGGGAATGAAAAACTGTTTTTT. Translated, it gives CASSSGQGNEKLFF.

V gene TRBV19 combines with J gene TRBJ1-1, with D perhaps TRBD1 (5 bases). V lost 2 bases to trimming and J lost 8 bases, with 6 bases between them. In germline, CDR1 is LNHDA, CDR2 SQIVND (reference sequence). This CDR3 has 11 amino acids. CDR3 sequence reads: CASSIWTEAFF. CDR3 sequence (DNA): TGTGCCAGTAGTATATGGACAGAAGCTTTCTTT.

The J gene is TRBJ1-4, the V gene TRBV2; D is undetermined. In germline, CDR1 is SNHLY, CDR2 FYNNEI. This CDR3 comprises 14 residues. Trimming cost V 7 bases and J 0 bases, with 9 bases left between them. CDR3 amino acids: CASTRAATNEKLFF. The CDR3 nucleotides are TGTGCCAGCACCCGGGCAGCAACTAATGAAAAACTGTTTTTT.

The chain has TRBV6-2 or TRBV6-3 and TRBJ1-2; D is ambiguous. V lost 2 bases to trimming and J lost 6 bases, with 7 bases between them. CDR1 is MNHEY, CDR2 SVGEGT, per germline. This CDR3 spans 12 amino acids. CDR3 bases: TGTGCCAGCAGTTACGCAGGACATGGCTACACCTTC. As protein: CASSYAGHGYTF.

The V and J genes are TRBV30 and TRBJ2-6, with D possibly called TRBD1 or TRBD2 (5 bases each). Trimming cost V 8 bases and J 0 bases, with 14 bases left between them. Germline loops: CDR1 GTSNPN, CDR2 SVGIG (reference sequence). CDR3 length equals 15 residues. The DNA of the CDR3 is TGTGCCCGCCGGGACGGATACTCTGGGGCCAACGTCCTGACTTTC. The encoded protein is CARRDGYSGANVLTF. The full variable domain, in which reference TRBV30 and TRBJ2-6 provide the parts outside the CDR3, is SQTIHQWPATLVQPVGSPLSLECTVEGTSNPNLYWYRQAAGRGLQLLFYSVGIGQISSEVPQNLSASRPQDRQFILSSKKLLLSDSGFYLCARRDGYSGANVLTFGAGSRLTVL.

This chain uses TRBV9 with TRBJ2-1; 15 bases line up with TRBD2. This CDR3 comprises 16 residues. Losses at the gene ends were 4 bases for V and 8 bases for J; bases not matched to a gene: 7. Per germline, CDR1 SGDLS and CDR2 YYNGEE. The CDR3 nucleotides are TGTGCCAGCAGCCCCCGGACTAGCGGGGGGGCCCATGAGCAGTTCTTC. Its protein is CASSPRTSGGAHEQFF.